This TCR beta chain was retrieved from a study of blood T cell repertoires in COVID-19. At the level of the study: PBMCs, B-cell-depleted T cells, or T cells were the source of the cDNA or gDNA that made up the material.

Per the original data handling: Reference gene primer amplification yielded estimated nucleated cell counts. Data came from immunoSEQ multiplex PCR; TCRdb stores just in-frame clones and leaves some out. V and J calls and clone size are copied from that table; D and trimming were computed from the DNA. This table has over 300,000 clones, almost 90% appearing once. Germline V gene data show CDR1 as MNHEY and CDR2 as SMNVEV (reference sequence). The V and J ends lost 2 bases and 6 bases, in that order; junction bases with no gene match: 10. The CDR3 spans 16 residues. The sample consisted of peripheral blood. This receptor was identified in a man aged 18 to 29 with active or convalescent COVID-19. The genes are TRBV27 and TRBJ2-3; 8 bases fit TRBD2. The CDR3 loop reads CASSLGVSGVRDTQYF. CDR3 nucleotides: TGTGCCAGCAGTTTAGGGGTTAGCGGGGTACGGGATACGCAGTATTTT.